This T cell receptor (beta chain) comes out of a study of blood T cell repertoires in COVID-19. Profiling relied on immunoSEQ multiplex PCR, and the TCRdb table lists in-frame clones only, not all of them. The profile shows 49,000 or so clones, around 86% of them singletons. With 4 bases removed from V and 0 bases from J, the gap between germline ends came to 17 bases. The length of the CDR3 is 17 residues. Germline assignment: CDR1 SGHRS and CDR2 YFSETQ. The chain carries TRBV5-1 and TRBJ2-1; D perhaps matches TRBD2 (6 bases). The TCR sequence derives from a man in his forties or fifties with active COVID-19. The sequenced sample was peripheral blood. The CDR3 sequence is CASSQHTSSDSYNEQFF. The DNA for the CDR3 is TGCGCCAGCAGCCAACACACTAGCTCGGACTCCTACAATGAGCAGTTCTTC.